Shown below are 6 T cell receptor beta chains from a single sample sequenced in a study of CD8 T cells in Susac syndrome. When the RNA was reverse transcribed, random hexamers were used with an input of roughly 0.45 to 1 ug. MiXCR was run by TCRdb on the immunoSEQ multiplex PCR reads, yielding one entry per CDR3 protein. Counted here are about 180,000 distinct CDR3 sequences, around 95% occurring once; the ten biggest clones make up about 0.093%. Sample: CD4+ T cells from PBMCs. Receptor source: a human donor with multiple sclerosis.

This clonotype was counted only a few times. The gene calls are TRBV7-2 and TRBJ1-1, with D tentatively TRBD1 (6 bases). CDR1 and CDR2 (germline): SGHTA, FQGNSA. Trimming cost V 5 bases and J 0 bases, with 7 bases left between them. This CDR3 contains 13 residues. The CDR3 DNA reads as TGTGCCAGCAGCCGGACAGTGAACACTGAAGCTTTCTTT. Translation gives CASSRTVNTEAFF.

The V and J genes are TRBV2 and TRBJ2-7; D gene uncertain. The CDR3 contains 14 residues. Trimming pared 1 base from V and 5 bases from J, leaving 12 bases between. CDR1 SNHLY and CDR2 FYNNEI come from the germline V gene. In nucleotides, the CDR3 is TGTGCCAGCAGTGAAGACAGCACCCGGGACGAGCAGTACTTC. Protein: CASSEDSTRDEQYF.

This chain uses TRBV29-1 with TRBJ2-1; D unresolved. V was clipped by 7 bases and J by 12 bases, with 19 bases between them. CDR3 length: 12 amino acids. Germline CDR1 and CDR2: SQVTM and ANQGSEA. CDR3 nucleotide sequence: TGCAGCGCCCTTACTGCCCTAATGGTGCAGTTCTTC. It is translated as CSALTALMVQFF.

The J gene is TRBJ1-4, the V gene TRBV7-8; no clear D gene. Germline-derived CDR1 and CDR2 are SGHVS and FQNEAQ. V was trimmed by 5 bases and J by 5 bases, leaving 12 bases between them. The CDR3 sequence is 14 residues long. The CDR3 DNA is TGTGCCAGCAGCACACGGTCGGCGAATGAAAAACTGTTTTTT. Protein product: CASSTRSANEKLFF.

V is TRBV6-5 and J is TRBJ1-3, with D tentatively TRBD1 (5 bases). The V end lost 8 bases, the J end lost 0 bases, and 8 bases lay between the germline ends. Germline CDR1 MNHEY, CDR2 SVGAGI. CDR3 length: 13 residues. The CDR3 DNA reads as TGTGCCAGCTACAGGCCCTCTGGAAACACCATATATTTT. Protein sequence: CASYRPSGNTIYF.

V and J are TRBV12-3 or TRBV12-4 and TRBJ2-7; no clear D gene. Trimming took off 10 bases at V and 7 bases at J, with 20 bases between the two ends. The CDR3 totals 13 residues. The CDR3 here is CATAGSTSGEQYF. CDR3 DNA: TGTGCCACCGCCGGCTCCACGTCTGGGGAGCAGTACTTC.